This T cell receptor beta chain was documented in a study of blood T cell repertoires in COVID-19. Study background: PBMCs, B-cell-depleted T cells, or T cells were the source of the cDNA or gDNA that made up the material.

The participants were between about 18 and 90 years old and came from some 23 US areas. In assigning cohorts, the study relied on participant-reported clinical history. In the authors' methods: Amplified reference gene primers provided the basis for estimating nucleated cell counts. Repertoires were generated with immunoSEQ multiplex PCR, while TCRdb's copy carries only in-frame clones and drops some. The V and J calls and clone size come from that table; D and trimming were worked out from the DNA. The table includes roughly 200,000 clones, roughly 83% detected once. Trimming removed 6 bases at V and 7 bases at J, with 13 bases between. CDR3 length: 13 residues. Germline lookup yields CDR1 SGHVS and CDR2 FNYEAQ.

The sequence came from a man between 35 and 55 years old with acute COVID-19. The sequencing input was PBMCs or T cells enriched from blood (not recorded which). The chain carries TRBV7-6 and TRBJ1-5; D is unclear. The chain's CDR3 is CASSTLVEQPQHF. CDR3 DNA: TGTGCCAGCAGTACTTTGGTAGAACAGCCCCAGCATTTT.